This T cell receptor (beta chain) was sequenced during a study of blood T cell repertoires in COVID-19. At the level of the study: Nucleic acid was either cDNA or gDNA, and it came from T cells, B-cell-depleted T cells, or PBMCs.

Study processing details: Counts of nucleated cells, estimated from reference gene primer amplification, were obtained. Measured with immunoSEQ multiplex PCR; TCRdb has only the in-frame clones, and not every one. V, J and clone size are taken as reported in that table, and D and trimming were inferred from the DNA itself. Among roughly 400,000 clones listed, around nine tenths were seen once. The length of the CDR3 is 16 residues. Trimming at V came to 5 bases and at J to 1 base, leaving 6 bases not matched to a gene. The germline gives CDR1 MDHEN, CDR2 SYDVKM. Those enrolled, adults aged roughly 18 to 95 years, came from some 23 US areas. Assignments of participants to cohorts depended upon their own reported clinical history.

Sequenced sample: PBMCs or T cells enriched from blood (not recorded which). This clonotype was sampled from a woman aged 18-29 years who had been exposed to COVID-19. The genes are TRBV28 and TRBJ2-2; 8 bases are shared with TRBD1. CDR3 sequence reads: CASSASGTGNTGELFF. CDR3 coding DNA: TGTGCCAGCAGTGCCTCCGGGACAGGGAACACCGGGGAGCTGTTTTTT.